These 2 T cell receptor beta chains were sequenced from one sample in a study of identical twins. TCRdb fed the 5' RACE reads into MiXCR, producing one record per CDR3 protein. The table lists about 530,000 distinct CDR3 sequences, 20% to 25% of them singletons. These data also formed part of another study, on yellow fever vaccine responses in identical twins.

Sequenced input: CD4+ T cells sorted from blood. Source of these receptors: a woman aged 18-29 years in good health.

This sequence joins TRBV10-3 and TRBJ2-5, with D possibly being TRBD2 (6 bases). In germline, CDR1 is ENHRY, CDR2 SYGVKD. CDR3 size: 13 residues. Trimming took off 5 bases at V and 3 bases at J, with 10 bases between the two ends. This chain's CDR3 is CAISSGPEETQYF. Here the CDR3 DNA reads TGTGCCATCAGTAGCGGGCCCGAAGAGACCCAGTACTTC.

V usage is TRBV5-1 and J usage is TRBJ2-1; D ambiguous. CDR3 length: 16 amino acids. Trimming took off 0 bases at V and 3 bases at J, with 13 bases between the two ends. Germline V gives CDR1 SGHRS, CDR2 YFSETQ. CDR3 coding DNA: TGCGCCAGCAGCTTGGCCGGGTCCAGCTACTACAATGAGCAGTTCTTC. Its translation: CASSLAGSSYYNEQFF.